Presented here are 16 T cell receptor beta chains from one specimen sequenced in a study of T cell responses to AZD1222 COVID-19 vaccine. Assay used: immunoSEQ multiplex PCR; TCRdb lists only in-frame clones, some missing. This repertoire shows more than 100,000 clones, approximately 85% found once; its top ten account for less than 8%. The sequencing used peripheral blood, collected on day 0 of AZD1222 vaccination. These receptor sequences come from an adult in good health.

The chain is built from TRBV5-4 and TRBJ1-3, with 7 bases that match TRBD1. Germline V lookup: CDR1 SGHNT, CDR2 YYREEE (reference sequence). The V and J ends lost 4 bases and 0 bases, in that order; junction bases with no gene match: 10. CDR3 length: 17 amino acids. The CDR3 spells CASSLRTGLNSGNTIYF. The CDR3 nucleotides read TGTGCCAGCAGCCTAAGGACAGGTTTGAACTCTGGAAACACCATATATTTT.

CDR3 sequence (DNA): TGTGCCAGCACCGCGGCGGGGAACACTGAAGCTTTCTTT. It yields the protein CASTAAGNTEAFF. The chain carries TRBV12-3 or TRBV12-4 and TRBJ1-1, with no clear D. The CDR3 contains 13 residues. Trimming took off 7 bases at V and 1 base at J, with 10 bases between the two ends.

The rearrangement joins TRBV24-1 to TRBJ1-5, with no clear D. Trimming removed 3 bases at V and 6 bases at J, with 11 bases between. Germline V lookup: CDR1 KGHDR, CDR2 SFDVKD. This CDR3 spans 14 amino acids. The CDR3 sequence is CATSDRGSRQPQHF. For the CDR3, the DNA is TGTGCCACCAGTGATCGAGGGTCCCGTCAGCCCCAGCATTTT.

The rearrangement uses TRBV19 and TRBJ1-5, with D perhaps TRBD1 (5 bases). Trimming pared 3 bases from V and 4 bases from J, leaving 10 bases between. The CDR3 is made up of 14 amino acids. Germline assignment: CDR1 LNHDA and CDR2 SQIVND (reference sequence). The CDR3 sequence is CASSMGGVNQPQHF. The CDR3 nucleotides read TGTGCCAGTAGTATGGGGGGGGTAAATCAGCCCCAGCATTTT.

The chain has TRBV5-1 and TRBJ2-5, with a possible D match to TRBD2 (7 bases). The CDR3 has 16 residues. The ends were cut back, 4 bases at V and 4 bases at J, with 20 bases in the middle. Germline values: CDR1 SGHRS, CDR2 YFSETQ. The CDR3 reads CASSHSPGGRRETQYF. The CDR3 DNA sequence: TGCGCCAGCAGCCACTCCCCCGGGGGGCGCAGAGAGACCCAGTACTTC.

This clone was seen more than once but under ten times. The V and J genes are TRBV18 and TRBJ1-1; no reliable D call. V was clipped by 5 bases and J by 6 bases, with 16 bases between them. There are 14 residues in the CDR3. The germline V gene encodes CDR1 KGHSH and CDR2 LQKENI. CDR3: CASSSNRIHPEAFF. In nucleotides, the CDR3 is TGTGCCAGCTCATCCAATAGAATTCACCCTGAAGCTTTCTTT.

The CDR3 protein is CAWGHAGNTIYF. CDR3 in DNA: TGTGCCTGGGGTCACGCTGGAAACACCATATATTTT. J is TRBJ1-3 and V is TRBV30; D uncertain. The CDR3 totals 12 residues. V was cut by 5 bases and J by 2 bases, with 7 bases left in between. Per the germline V gene, CDR1 is GTSNPN and CDR2 is SVGIG (reference sequence).

The rearrangement links TRBV27 to TRBJ2-7; D might be TRBD1 (6 bases). The CDR3 has 12 amino acids. Germline loops: CDR1 MNHEY, CDR2 SMNVEV (reference sequence). Trimming left V 4 bases short and J 5 bases short, with 9 bases between. In DNA form, the CDR3 reads TGTGCCAGCAGTTCAGGGGTCCACGAGCAGTACTTC. Translation gives CASSSGVHEQYF.

This clone appeared a few times. The V call is TRBV11-3, the J call TRBJ2-7; possibly TRBD2 for D (6 bases). Germline V lookup: CDR1 SGHNT, CDR2 YENEEA. This CDR3 comprises 15 residues. Trimming took off 4 bases at V and 0 bases at J, with 13 bases between the two ends. CDR3 coding DNA: TGTGCCAGCAGCTCCCTGGGACTGCTCTCCTACGAGCAGTACTTC. Translation: CASSSLGLLSYEQYF.

This chain links TRBV24-1 with TRBJ2-3; D is tentatively TRBD1 or TRBD2 (5 bases each). The germline V gene encodes CDR1 KGHDR and CDR2 SFDVKD. Trimming stripped 4 bases from V and 2 bases from J, with 9 bases between. CDR3 size: 14 residues. The CDR3 DNA reads as TGTGCCACCAGTGACCCGGGACCCACAGATACGCAGTATTTT. Translation: CATSDPGPTDTQYF.

The chain combines TRBV9 with TRBJ2-1; TRBD1 aligns across 8 bases. There are 14 residues in the CDR3. In germline, CDR1 is SGDLS, CDR2 YYNGEE. V trimming: 4 bases; J trimming: 3 bases; junction bases outside the gene matches: 3. The CDR3 loop is CASSQDRVYNEQFF. As DNA, the CDR3 is TGTGCCAGCAGCCAGGACAGGGTCTACAATGAGCAGTTCTTC.

This clone was picked up a small number of times. J is TRBJ1-1 and V is TRBV5-6; D is undetermined. CDR3 length: 15 amino acids. Germline V gene lookup returns CDR1 SGHDT and CDR2 YYEEEE. The ends were cut back, 1 base at V and 0 bases at J, with 10 bases in the middle. The DNA of the CDR3 is TGTGCCAGCAGCTTGTCCCCGGTTTTGAACACTGAAGCTTTCTTT. This sequence encodes CASSLSPVLNTEAFF.

The chain joins TRBV2 to TRBJ2-1; 7 positions agree with TRBD1. V was clipped by 7 bases and J by 6 bases; unmatched bases: 15. The CDR3 has 16 amino acids. CDR1 is SNHLY and CDR2 is FYNNEI in the germline V gene. CDR3 amino acids: CASIRGRGQTSNEQFF. The CDR3, as DNA: TGTGCCAGCATTCGGGGCCGGGGACAGACCTCCAATGAGCAGTTCTTC.

This clone was seen just once. CDR3 protein: CASSRNLNTEAFF. The CDR3, as DNA: TGTGCCAGCAGCCGAAATTTGAACACTGAAGCTTTCTTT. The chain recombines TRBV3-1 (or the pseudogene TRBV3-2) with TRBJ1-1; D not certain. Germline CDR1 LGHDT, CDR2 YNNKEL (reference sequence). V gave up 4 bases and J gave up 0 bases, with 6 bases separating them. The CDR3 is 13 amino acids.

The chain links TRBV1 to TRBJ2-7; TRBD1, as called in the table, went unchecked against the DNA. TRBV1 is listed as a pseudogene. The CDR3 sequence is 15 residues long. The CDR3 spells CTSSQDGQGVCEQYF. The CDR3 nucleotides are TGCACCAGCAGCCAAGACGGCCAGGGGGTTTGCGAGCAGTACTTC.

This chain joins TRBV4-3 and TRBJ1-2; possibly TRBD1 for D (6 bases). The V and J ends lost 0 bases and 6 bases respectively, with 17 bases between them. Germline V gene sequence: CDR1 LGHNA, CDR2 YSLEER. The CDR3 is 16 amino acids. The CDR3 nucleotides read TGCGCCAGCAGCCAAGATGGCAGGCTCCGGGGGCATGGCTACACCTTC. Translation: CASSQDGRLRGHGYTF.